This TCR beta chain came from a study of blood T cell repertoires in COVID-19. Turning to the study itself: Acute and convalescent COVID-19 samples came from the United States, Italy and Spain. Sample material is recorded as cDNA or gDNA derived from T cells, B-cell-depleted T cells, or PBMCs.

As handled by the study authors: Amplifying reference gene primers gave estimates of nucleated cell counts. TCRdb keeps only in-frame clones here, not all; method: immunoSEQ multiplex PCR. V and J calls and clone size are copied from that table; D and trimming were computed from the DNA. The sample shows roughly 410,000 clones, roughly nine tenths of them seen only once. Germline lookup yields CDR1 SNHLY and CDR2 FYNNEI. The CDR3 totals 15 residues. Trimming cost V 0 bases and J 0 bases, with 9 bases left between them. Sequencing used peripheral blood. The sequence came from a man aged 40-49 years with acute or convalescent COVID-19. The chain couples TRBV2 to TRBJ2-7, with D unclear. The CDR3 region is CASSEAASSSYEQYF. CDR3 DNA: TGTGCCAGCAGTGAAGCCGCCTCCAGCTCCTACGAGCAGTACTTC. Full variable domain (rest looked up from reference TRBV2 and TRBJ2-7): EPEVTQTPSHQVTQMGQEVILRCVPISNHLYFYWYRQILGQKVEFLVSFYNNEISEKSEIFDDQFSVERPDGSNFTLKIRSTKLEDSAMYFCASSEAASSSYEQYFGPGTRLTVT.